The 5 T cell receptor beta chains presented below share a single source sample, sequenced in a study of graft-versus-host responses after intestinal transplantation. Generated by immunoSEQ multiplex PCR, the TCRdb table keeps only in-frame clones and is missing some. The sample includes almost 5,500 clones, approximately 28% of them seen just once. The sequenced sample was alloreactive CD4+ T cells from a mixed lymphocyte reaction culture, obtained before transplantation. The sample's subset: CFSE-low proliferating T cells sorted from approximately 6-day pre-transplant mixed lymphocyte reaction (GvH or HvG direction). All receptors come from a human patient who was an organ donor for intestinal transplantation.

Details on this clone: This may be a read error: a much more frequent sequence differs by one nucleotide. Other DNA variants within this sample encode the same CDR3. The genes are TRBV5-8 and TRBJ2-3; TRBD2 is a possible D gene (5 bases). Germline lookup yields CDR1 SGHTS and CDR2 YDEGEE. CDR3 length equals 15 residues. CDR3 nucleotides: TGTGCCAGCAGCTTTGACGTATCTAGCACGGATACGCAGTATTTT. Protein product: CASSFDVSSTDTQYF.

In this sample, this clone turned up a few times. The chain uses TRBV5-6 and TRBJ2-3; TRBD2 aligns across 11 bases. Looked up from germline, CDR1 is SGHDT and CDR2 is YYEEEE. V was pared by 0 bases and J by 0 bases, with 6 bases of the junction left unmatched. The CDR3 length is 18 residues. CDR3: CASSLVPGLAGSTDTQYF. CDR3 DNA sequence: TGTGCCAGCAGCTTGGTCCCCGGACTAGCGGGTAGCACAGATACGCAGTATTTT.

The chain couples TRBV25-1 to TRBJ2-7; D not certain. CDR1 is MGHDK and CDR2 is SYGVNS in the germline V gene. The germline V and J ends were trimmed by 1 base and 5 bases, with 12 bases remaining between them. The CDR3 is 14 amino acids. The CDR3 sequence: CASSELRQVDEQYF. DNA for the CDR3: TGTGCCAGCAGTGAATTGCGACAAGTAGACGAGCAGTACTTC.

The chain couples TRBV5-4 to TRBJ2-3; D gene ambiguous. The CDR3 extends over 14 amino acids. The ends were cut back, 0 bases at V and 2 bases at J, with 7 bases in the middle. CDR1 SGHNT and CDR2 YYREEE come from the germline V gene (reference sequence). The CDR3 DNA reads TGTGCCAGCAGCTTGGGTATGTCCACAGATACGCAGTATTTT. Translation gives CASSLGMSTDTQYF.

The chain recombines TRBV18 with TRBJ1-3; D gene ambiguous. The CDR3 is made up of 14 amino acids. Germline CDR1 reads KGHSH; CDR2 reads LQKENI. V lost 2 bases and J lost 2, with 7 bases in between. The CDR3 protein is CASSPGGAGNTIYF. CDR3 DNA: TGTGCCAGCTCACCAGGCGGGGCTGGAAACACCATATATTTT.